This T cell receptor beta chain was identified during a study of T cells in localized non-small cell lung cancer. Only in-frame clones appear in the TCRdb table, and some are missing; sequencing was by immunoSEQ multiplex PCR. The top ten clones hold about 15% of a sample with some 25,000 clones, 92% of them seen once. As to this clone: Its specificity is unknown.

Notes on the study in general: A raised T cell density in blood coincided with lengthier overall survival.

V was cut by 2 bases and J by 13 bases, with 11 bases left in between. Germline CDR1 is SNHLY and CDR2 is FYNNEI. The CDR3 is made up of 11 amino acids. The chain has TRBV2 and TRBJ2-5, with a possible D match to TRBD2 (5 bases). This sample comprised peripheral blood, obtained before any cancer treatment. The receptor's source is a man aged 35-75 years with stage III squamous cell lung carcinoma. CDR3 coding DNA: TGTGCCAGCAGTGAATTGCGGGCCCTGTACTTC. This sequence encodes CASSELRALYF.